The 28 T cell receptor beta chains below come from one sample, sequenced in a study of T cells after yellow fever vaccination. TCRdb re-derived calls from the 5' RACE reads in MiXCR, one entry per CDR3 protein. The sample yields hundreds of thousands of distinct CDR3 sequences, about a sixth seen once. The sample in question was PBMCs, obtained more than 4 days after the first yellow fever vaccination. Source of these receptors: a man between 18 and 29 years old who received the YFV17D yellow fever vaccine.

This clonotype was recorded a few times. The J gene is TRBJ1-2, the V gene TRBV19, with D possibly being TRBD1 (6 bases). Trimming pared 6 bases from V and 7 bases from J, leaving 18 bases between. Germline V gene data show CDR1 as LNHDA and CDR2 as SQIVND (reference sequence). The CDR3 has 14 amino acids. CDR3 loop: CASSGLQGRSGYTF. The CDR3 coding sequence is TGTGCCAGTAGCGGCTTGCAGGGGCGGAGTGGCTACACCTTC.

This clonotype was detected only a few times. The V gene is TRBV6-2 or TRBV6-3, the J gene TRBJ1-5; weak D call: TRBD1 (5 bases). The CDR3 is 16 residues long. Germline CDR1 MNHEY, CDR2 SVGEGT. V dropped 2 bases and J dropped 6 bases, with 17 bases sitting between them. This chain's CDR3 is CASSYAGSDVGQPQHF. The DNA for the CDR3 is TGTGCCAGCAGTTACGCAGGGTCCGATGTAGGTCAGCCCCAGCATTTT.

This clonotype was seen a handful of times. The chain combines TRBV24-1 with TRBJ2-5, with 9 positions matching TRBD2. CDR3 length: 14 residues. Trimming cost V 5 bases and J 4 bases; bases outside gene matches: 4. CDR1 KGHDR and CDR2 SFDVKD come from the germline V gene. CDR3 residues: CATSAASGAETQYF. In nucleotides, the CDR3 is TGTGCCACCAGTGCGGCTAGCGGGGCAGAGACCCAGTACTTC.

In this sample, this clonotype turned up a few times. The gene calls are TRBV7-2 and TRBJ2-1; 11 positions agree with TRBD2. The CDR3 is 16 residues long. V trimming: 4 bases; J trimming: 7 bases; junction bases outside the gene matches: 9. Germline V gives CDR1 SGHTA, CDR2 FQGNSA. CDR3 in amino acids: CASSSSASGGWNEQFF. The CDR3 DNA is TGTGCCAGCAGCTCCTCCGCTAGCGGGGGGTGGAATGAGCAGTTCTTC.

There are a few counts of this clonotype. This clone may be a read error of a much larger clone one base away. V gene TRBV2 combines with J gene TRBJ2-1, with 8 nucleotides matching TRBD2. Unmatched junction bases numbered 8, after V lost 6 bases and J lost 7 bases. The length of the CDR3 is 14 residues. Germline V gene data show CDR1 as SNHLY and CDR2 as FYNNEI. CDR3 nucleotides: TGTGCCAGCAGCCTGCGGGGGGCCGGGAATGAGCAGTTCTTC. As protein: CASSLRGAGNEQFF.

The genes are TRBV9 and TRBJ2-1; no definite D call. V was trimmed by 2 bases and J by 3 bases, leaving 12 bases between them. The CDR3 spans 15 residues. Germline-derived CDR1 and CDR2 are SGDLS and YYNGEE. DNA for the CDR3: TGTGCCAGCAGCGTCCTCAGTACACTCTACAATGAGCAGTTCTTC. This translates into CASSVLSTLYNEQFF.

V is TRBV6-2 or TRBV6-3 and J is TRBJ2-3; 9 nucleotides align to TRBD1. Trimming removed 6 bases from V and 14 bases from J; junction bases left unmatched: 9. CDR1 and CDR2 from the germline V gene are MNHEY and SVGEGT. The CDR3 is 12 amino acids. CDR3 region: CASSQGQGVSYF. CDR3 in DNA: TGTGCCAGCAGCCAGGGACAGGGTGTGTCGTATTTT.

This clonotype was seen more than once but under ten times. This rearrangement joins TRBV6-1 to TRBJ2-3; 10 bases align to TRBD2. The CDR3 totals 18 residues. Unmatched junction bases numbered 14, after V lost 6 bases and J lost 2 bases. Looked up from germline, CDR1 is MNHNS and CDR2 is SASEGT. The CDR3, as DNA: TGTGCCAGCAGGGATACCGGGACTAGCGAGTTTTTCACAGATACGCAGTATTTT. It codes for CASRDTGTSEFFTDTQYF.

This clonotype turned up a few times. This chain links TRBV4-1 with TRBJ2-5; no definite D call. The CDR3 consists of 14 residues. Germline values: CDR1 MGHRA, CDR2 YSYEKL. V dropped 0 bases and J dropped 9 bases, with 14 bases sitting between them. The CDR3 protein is CASSQERGTGAQYF. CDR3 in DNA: TGCGCCAGCAGCCAAGAGCGAGGAACTGGGGCCCAGTACTTC.

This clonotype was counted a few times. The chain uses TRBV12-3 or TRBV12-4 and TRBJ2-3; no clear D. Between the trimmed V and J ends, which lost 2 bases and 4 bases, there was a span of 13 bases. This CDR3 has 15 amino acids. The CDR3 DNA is TGTGCCAGCAGTTTAAAGCGTCCGGTGGCAGATACGCAGTATTTT. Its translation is CASSLKRPVADTQYF.

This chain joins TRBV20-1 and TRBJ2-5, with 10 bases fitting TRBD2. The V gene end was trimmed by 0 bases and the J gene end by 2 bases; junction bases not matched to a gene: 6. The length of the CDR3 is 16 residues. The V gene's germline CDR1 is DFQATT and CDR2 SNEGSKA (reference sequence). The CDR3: CSARDLTSGVQETQYF. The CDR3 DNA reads TGCAGTGCTAGAGATCTAACTAGCGGGGTTCAAGAGACCCAGTACTTC.

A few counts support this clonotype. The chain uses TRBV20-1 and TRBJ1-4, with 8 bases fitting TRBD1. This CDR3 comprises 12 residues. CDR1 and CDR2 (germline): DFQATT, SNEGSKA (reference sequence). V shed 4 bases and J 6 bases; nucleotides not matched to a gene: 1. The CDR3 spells CSAKTGDEKLFF. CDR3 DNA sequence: TGCAGTGCTAAGACAGGGGATGAAAAACTGTTTTTT.

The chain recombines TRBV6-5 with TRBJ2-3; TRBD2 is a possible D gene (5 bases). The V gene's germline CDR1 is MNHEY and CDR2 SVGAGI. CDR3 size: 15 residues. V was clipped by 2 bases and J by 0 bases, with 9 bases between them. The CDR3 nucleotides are TGTGCCAGCAGTTACGTCTTAGCGAGCACAGATACGCAGTATTTT. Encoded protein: CASSYVLASTDTQYF.

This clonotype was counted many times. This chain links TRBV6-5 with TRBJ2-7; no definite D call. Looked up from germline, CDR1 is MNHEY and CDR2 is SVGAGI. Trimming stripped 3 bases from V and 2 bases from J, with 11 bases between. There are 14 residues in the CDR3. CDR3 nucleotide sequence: TGTGCCAGCAGTTATTCGGCTGGGCCCTACGAGCAGTACTTC. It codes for CASSYSAGPYEQYF.

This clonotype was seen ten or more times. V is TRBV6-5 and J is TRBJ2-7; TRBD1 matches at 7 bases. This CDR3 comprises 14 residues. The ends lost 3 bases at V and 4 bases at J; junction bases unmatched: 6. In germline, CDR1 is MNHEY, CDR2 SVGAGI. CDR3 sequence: CASSYRGLGYEQYF. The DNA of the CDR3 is TGTGCCAGCAGTTATAGGGGGCTTGGGTACGAGCAGTACTTC.

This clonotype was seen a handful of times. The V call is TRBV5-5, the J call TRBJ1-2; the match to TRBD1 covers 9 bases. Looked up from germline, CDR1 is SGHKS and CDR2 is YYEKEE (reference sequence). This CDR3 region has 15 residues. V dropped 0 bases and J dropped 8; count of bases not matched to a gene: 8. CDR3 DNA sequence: TGTGCCAGCAGCTTGGAGGGACAGGGACTTGGAGGCTACACCTTC. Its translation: CASSLEGQGLGGYTF.

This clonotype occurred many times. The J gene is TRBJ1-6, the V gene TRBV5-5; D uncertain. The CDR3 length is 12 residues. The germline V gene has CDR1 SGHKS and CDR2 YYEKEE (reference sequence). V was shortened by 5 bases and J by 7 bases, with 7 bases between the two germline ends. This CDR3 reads CASRITNSPLHF. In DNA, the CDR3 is TGTGCCAGCAGGATAACCAATTCACCCCTCCACTTT.

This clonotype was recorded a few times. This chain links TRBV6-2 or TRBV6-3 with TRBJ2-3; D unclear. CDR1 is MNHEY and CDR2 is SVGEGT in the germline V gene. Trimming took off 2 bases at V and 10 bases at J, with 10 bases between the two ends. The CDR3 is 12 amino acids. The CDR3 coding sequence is TGTGCCAGCAGTTACCCTGGGCCTGCGCAGTATTTT. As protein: CASSYPGPAQYF.

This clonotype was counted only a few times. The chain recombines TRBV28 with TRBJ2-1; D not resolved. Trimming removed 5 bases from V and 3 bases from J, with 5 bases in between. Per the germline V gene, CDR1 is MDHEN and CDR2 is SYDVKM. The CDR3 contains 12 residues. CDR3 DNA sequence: TGTGCCAGCAGTCGAGTCTACAATGAGCAGTTCTTC. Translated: CASSRVYNEQFF. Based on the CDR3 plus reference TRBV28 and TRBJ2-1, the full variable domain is DVKVTQSSRYLVKRTGEKVFLECVQDMDHENMFWYRQDPGLGLRLIYFSYDVKMKEKGDIPEGYSVSREKKERFSLILESASTNQTSMYLCASSRVYNEQFFGPGTRLTVL.

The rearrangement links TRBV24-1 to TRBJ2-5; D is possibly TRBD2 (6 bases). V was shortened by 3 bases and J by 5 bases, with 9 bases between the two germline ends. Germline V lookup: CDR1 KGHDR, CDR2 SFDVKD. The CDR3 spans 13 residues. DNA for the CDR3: TGTGCCACCAGTGATGGGGGGTTGGAGACCCAGTACTTC. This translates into CATSDGGLETQYF.

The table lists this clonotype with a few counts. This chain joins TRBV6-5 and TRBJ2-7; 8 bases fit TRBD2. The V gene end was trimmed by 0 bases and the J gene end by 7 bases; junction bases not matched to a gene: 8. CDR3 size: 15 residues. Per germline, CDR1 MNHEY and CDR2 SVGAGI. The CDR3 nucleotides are TGTGCCAGCAGTTACTCGTCGGGGGGGGTCGGGGAGCAGTACGTC. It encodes CASSYSSGGVGEQYV.

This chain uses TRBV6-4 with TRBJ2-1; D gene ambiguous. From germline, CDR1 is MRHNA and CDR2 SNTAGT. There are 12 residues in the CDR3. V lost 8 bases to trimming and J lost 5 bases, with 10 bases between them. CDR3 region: CASGSRDNEQFF. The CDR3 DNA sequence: TGTGCCAGCGGGTCTAGAGACAATGAGCAGTTCTTC.

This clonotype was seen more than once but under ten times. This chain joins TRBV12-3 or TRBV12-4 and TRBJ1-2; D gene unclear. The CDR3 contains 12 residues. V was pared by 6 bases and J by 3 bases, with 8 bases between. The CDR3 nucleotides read TGTGCCAGCAGGAAGGAGTACTATGGCTACACCTTC. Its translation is CASRKEYYGYTF.

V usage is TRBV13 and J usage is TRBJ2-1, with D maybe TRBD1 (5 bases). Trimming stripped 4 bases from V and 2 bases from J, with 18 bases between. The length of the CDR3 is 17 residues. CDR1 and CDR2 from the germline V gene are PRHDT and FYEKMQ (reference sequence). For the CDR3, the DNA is TGTGCCAGCAGCTCATCAGGGTTTCTTGGTGCCTACAATGAGCAGTTCTTC. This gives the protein CASSSSGFLGAYNEQFF.

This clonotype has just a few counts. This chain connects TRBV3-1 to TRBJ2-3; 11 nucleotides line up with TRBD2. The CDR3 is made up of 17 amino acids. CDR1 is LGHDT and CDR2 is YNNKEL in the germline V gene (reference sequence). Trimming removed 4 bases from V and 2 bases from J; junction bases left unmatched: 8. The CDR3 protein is CASSRNLAGGNTDTQYF. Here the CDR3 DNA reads TGTGCCAGCAGCCGGAACCTAGCGGGGGGTAACACAGATACGCAGTATTTT.

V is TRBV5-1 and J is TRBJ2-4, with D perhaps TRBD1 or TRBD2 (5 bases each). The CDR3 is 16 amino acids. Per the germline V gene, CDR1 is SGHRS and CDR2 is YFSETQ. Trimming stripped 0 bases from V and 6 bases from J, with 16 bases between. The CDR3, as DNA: TGCGCCAGCAGCTTGGCCGATCCAGGGAGTGGAAACATTCAGTACTTC. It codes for CASSLADPGSGNIQYF.

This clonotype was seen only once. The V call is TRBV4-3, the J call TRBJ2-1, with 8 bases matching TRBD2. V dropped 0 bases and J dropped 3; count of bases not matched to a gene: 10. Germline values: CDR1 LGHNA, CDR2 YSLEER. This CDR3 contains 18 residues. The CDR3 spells CASSQDGRRLAGYNEQFF. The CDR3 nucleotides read TGCGCCAGCAGCCAAGATGGCCGAAGGCTAGCGGGCTACAATGAGCAGTTCTTC.

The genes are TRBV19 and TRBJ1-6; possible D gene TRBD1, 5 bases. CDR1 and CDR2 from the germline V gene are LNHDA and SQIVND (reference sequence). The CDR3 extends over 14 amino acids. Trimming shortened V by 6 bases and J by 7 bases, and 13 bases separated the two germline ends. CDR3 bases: TGTGCCAGTAGGGAACAGGCGAGGAATTCACCCCTCCACTTT. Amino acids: CASREQARNSPLHF.